Below, 16 T cell receptor beta chains from the same sample are listed, as sequenced in a study of regulatory T cells in long-lasting Graves disease. The time point: newly diagnosed GD, antithyroid drugs for less than 3 months. The TCR library was made from RNA that had been extracted from PBMCs in TRIzol. CDR3 regions were amplified by Arm-PCR using iRepertoire HTBI primers to build TCR beta libraries. TCRdb re-derived calls from the multiplex PCR reads in MiXCR, one entry per CDR3 protein. The sample has 200,000 to 250,000 distinct CDR3 sequences, roughly a fifth seen once. The sample also formed part of further work on T cells in Graves' hyperthyroidism and ophthalmopathy.

The material sequenced was peripheral blood mononuclear cells (PBMCs), taken at new diagnosis, from a patient treated with antithyroid drugs. The receptors shown here come from a woman aged 25-40 years with Graves disease.

On this clonotype itself: This likely comes from a read error, as the CDR3 has no conserved phenylalanine or tryptophan at its end. No DNA is shown, since the ends of the CDR3 on it are uncertain; the CDR3 is the one TCRdb lists. The rearrangement links TRBV11-1 to TRBJ1-2; the table gives TRBD1 as D, unverified against the DNA. The CDR3 length equals 16 residues, ends included. Germline values: CDR1 SGHAT, CDR2 FQDESV (reference sequence). This CDR3 reads CASSTQGRTTNYGYNL.

This clonotype was detected many times. The rearrangement links TRBV28 to TRBJ1-1, with 7 nucleotides matching TRBD1. CDR1 and CDR2 (germline): MDHEN, SYDVKM. V lost 5 bases and J lost 2; bases outside the gene matches: 8. CDR3 size: 15 residues. CDR3 in amino acids: CASSPRQGLNTEAFF. The CDR3 DNA is TGTGCCAGCAGTCCGAGACAGGGTCTCAACACTGAAGCTTTCTTT.

On this clonotype: An end of the junction differs from the germline gene, which may be a read error. The chain recombines TRBV5-1 with TRBJ2-1; TRBD2 matches at 9 bases. The V gene's germline CDR1 is SGHRS and CDR2 YFSETQ. The CDR3 covers 18 residues. In DNA, the CDR3 is TGCGCTAGCAGCTTGATGGCGGGGGGGAATCCCACCTACAATGAGCAGCTCTTC. It codes for CASSLMAGGNPTYNEQLF. Looking up the rest from reference TRBV5-1 and TRBJ2-1 gives the full variable domain: KAGVTQTPRYLIKTRGQQVTLSCSPISGHRSVSWYQQTPGQGLQFLFEYFSETQRNKGNFPGRFSGRQFSNSRSEMNVSTLELGDSALYLCASSLMAGGNPTYNEQLFGPGTRLTVL.

This clonotype was seen only a few times. One base away lies a much larger clone, so this may be a sequencing read error. CDR3 nucleotide sequence: TGTGCCAGCAGCTTATTTTCAGGGCCAGATTATGGCTACACCTTC. Protein sequence: CASSLFSGPDYGYTF. This chain connects TRBV11-3 to TRBJ1-2; tentatively, D is TRBD1 (5 bases). V lost 2 bases to trimming and J lost 5 bases, with 15 bases between them. The CDR3 covers 15 residues. Germline CDR1 reads SGHNT; CDR2 reads YENEEA.

This clonotype was counted ten times or more. The chain recombines TRBV11-2 with TRBJ1-4; no definite D call. Trimming cost V 3 bases and J 0 bases, with 11 bases left between them. CDR3 length: 16 amino acids. In germline, CDR1 is SGHAT, CDR2 FQNNGV. CDR3 in amino acids: CASSFDYRATNEKLFF. CDR3 sequence (DNA): TGTGCCAGCAGCTTCGACTACAGAGCAACTAATGAAAAACTGTTTTTT.

The chain is built from TRBV27 and TRBJ1-1, with 8 positions matching TRBD1. The CDR3 totals 16 residues. Germline V gene data show CDR1 as MNHEY and CDR2 as SMNVEV (reference sequence). V trimming: 4 bases; J trimming: 1 base; junction bases outside the gene matches: 8. CDR3 loop: CASSSWQGARNTEAFF. The CDR3 coding sequence is TGTGCCAGCAGTTCTTGGCAGGGGGCACGGAACACTGAAGCTTTCTTT.

This sequence joins TRBV10-3 and TRBJ2-7; TRBD1 aligns across 8 bases. The germline V gene encodes CDR1 ENHRY and CDR2 SYGVKD. J lost 2 bases, V lost 5 bases, and 5 bases had no gene match. The CDR3 totals 14 residues. Here the CDR3 reads CAISFGQGAYEQYF. For the CDR3, the DNA is TGTGCCATCAGTTTCGGACAGGGAGCCTACGAGCAGTACTTC.

This clonotype was detected ten times or more. V is TRBV28 and J is TRBJ2-5; a possible D gene is TRBD1 (5 bases). Germline CDR1 is MDHEN and CDR2 is SYDVKM. V was shortened by 3 bases and J by 7 bases, with 15 bases between the two germline ends. CDR3 length: 14 residues. The CDR3 sequence is CASSLGRLARTQYF. CDR3 sequence (DNA): TGTGCCAGCAGTTTGGGGCGGCTGGCTCGGACCCAGTACTTC. Looking up the rest from reference TRBV28 and TRBJ2-5 gives the full variable domain: DVKVTQSSRYLVKRTGEKVFLECVQDMDHENMFWYRQDPGLGLRLIYFSYDVKMKEKGDIPEGYSVSREKKERFSLILESASTNQTSMYLCASSLGRLARTQYFGPGTRLLVL.

With regard to this clonotype: A far larger clone is just one base off, so this is likely a read error. This chain connects TRBV11-2 to TRBJ2-5; TRBD2 matches at 15 bases. CDR1 and CDR2 from the germline V gene are SGHAT and FQNNGV. This CDR3 has 17 amino acids. The V and J ends lost 5 bases and 5 bases, in that order; junction bases with no gene match: 9. DNA for the CDR3: TGTGCCAGCAGCCCGCGGACTAGCGGGAGGGCCTCGGAGACCCAGTACTTC. It is translated as CASSPRTSGRASETQYF.

This clonotype has a count of ten or more. A read error may account for a junction end that differs from germline. In DNA, the CDR3 is TGTGCCAGCAGTTTAGGGGTTTCGGCTAATAAAAAACTGTTTTTT. Translated, it gives CASSLGVSANKKLFF. The chain has TRBV27 and TRBJ1-4; D call uncertain. In germline, CDR1 is MNHEY, CDR2 SMNVEV (reference sequence). The CDR3 runs to 15 residues.

The rearrangement uses TRBV10-3 and TRBJ1-3; D remains unclear. This CDR3 comprises 18 residues. Germline-derived CDR1 and CDR2 are ENHRY and SYGVKD. The V end lost 0 bases, the J end lost 0 bases, and 15 bases lay between the germline ends. The CDR3 bases are TGTGCCATCAGTGAGTCGAAAATCCTCGTGAGCTCTGGAAACACCATATATTTT. As protein: CAISESKILVSSGNTIYF.

This clonotype was observed at least ten times. The V and J genes are TRBV18 and TRBJ1-5, with D perhaps matching TRBD1 (6 bases). CDR1 is KGHSH and CDR2 is LQKENI in the germline V gene. There are 16 residues in the CDR3. V was pared by 3 bases and J by 7 bases, with 19 bases between. CDR3 in amino acids: CASSPRGTTGSQPQHF. CDR3 coding DNA: TGTGCCAGCTCACCGCGTGGGACCACAGGGAGCCAGCCCCAGCATTTT.

Many counts were recorded for this clonotype. The rearrangement joins TRBV15 to TRBJ2-3; D gene unclear. The V end was cut by 0 bases, the J end by 5 bases, with 6 bases between. The CDR3 extends over 13 amino acids. CDR1 LNHNV and CDR2 YYDKDF come from the germline V gene (reference sequence). Written as DNA, the CDR3 is TGTGCCACCAGCAGAGAGGTGGGAGATACGCAGTATTTT. It is translated as CATSREVGDTQYF.

The chain has TRBV5-1 and TRBJ1-1; D gene uncertain. Germline loops: CDR1 SGHRS, CDR2 YFSETQ. Trimming removed 2 bases from V and 11 bases from J, with 22 bases in between. The CDR3 is 15 amino acids. The CDR3 region is CASSFDGGGRAHAFF. CDR3 nucleotides: TGCGCCAGCAGCTTTGATGGCGGTGGTAGGGCTCACGCTTTCTTT.

The chain combines TRBV2 with TRBJ1-5; 7 bases are shared with TRBD1. Germline assignment: CDR1 SNHLY and CDR2 FYNNEI. V dropped 5 bases and J dropped 2; count of bases not matched to a gene: 6. The CDR3 length is 15 residues. CDR3 DNA: TGTGCCAGCAGTAAAACCGGGACAGGCAATCAGCCCCAGCATTTT. It is translated as CASSKTGTGNQPQHF.

About this clonotype itself: One base separates it from a far larger clone, so it is likely a read error. CDR3 coding DNA: TGTGCCAGCAGTTACTATCTAGGTAGCGAGCAGTTCTTC. Its protein is CASSYYLGSEQFF. The V call is TRBV2, the J call TRBJ2-1; D gene uncertain. Germline CDR1 is SNHLY and CDR2 is FYNNEI. The CDR3 has 13 amino acids. V was trimmed by 5 bases and J by 10 bases, leaving 15 bases between them.